The TCR beta chain described here comes from a study of blood T cell repertoires in COVID-19. This clone was seen only once. TCRdb's copy holds only in-frame clones and misses some; the assay was immunoSEQ multiplex PCR. The table has 65,000 to 85,000 clones, about 78% seen once. Germline loops: CDR1 SGHVS, CDR2 FNYEAQ. CDR3 length equals 16 residues. The V gene lost 5 bases and the J gene lost 3 bases, with 17 bases spanning the gap. The TCR sequence derives from a human donor in a cohort sampled during active COVID-19. The material sequenced was peripheral blood. The V call is TRBV7-6, the J call TRBJ1-3, with D possibly TRBD1 on 6 matching bases. Written as DNA, the CDR3 is TGTGCCAGCAGCCCGAGGAGGACAGTTTTTGGAAACACCATATATTTT. It translates to CASSPRRTVFGNTIYF.